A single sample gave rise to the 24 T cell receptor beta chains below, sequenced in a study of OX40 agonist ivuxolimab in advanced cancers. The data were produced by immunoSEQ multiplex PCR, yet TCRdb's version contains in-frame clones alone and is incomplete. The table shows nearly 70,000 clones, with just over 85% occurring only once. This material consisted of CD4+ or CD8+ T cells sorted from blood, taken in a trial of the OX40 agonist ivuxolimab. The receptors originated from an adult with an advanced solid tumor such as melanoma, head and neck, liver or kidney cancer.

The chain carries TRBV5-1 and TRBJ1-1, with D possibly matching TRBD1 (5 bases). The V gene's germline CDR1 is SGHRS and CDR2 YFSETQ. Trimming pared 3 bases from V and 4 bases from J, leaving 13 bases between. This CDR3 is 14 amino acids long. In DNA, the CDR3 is TGCGCCAGCAGCTCCTTATTTGGGGGCACTGAAGCTTTCTTT. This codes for CASSSLFGGTEAFF.

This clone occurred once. Written as DNA, the CDR3 is TGCGCCAGCAGCCAAGAACCGGGACAGGGCTATGAAAAACTGTTTTTT. Translation gives CASSQEPGQGYEKLFF. J is TRBJ1-4 and V is TRBV4-3; 9 bases fit TRBD1. The CDR3 runs to 16 residues. V lost 0 bases and J lost 6; bases outside the gene matches: 5. The V gene's germline CDR1 is LGHNA and CDR2 YSLEER.

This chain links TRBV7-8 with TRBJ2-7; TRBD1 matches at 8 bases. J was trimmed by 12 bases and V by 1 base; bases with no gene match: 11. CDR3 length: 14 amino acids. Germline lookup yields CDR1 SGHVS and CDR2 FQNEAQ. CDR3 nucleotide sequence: TGTGCCAGCAGCTTAGATACGGGACAGGACCCGTGGTACTTC. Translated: CASSLDTGQDPWYF.

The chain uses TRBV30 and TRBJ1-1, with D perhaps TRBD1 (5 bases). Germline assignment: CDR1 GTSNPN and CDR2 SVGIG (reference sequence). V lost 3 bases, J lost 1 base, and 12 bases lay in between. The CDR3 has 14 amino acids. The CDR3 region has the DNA TGTGCCTGGAGCGTTCAGGGCTGGAACACTGAAGCTTTCTTT. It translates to CAWSVQGWNTEAFF.

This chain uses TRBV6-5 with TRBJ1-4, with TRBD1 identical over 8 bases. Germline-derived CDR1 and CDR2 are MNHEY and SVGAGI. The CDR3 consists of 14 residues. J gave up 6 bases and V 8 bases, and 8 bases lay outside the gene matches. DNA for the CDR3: TGTGCCAGCCGCTGGACAGGGACAGATGAAAAACTGTTTTTT. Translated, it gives CASRWTGTDEKLFF.

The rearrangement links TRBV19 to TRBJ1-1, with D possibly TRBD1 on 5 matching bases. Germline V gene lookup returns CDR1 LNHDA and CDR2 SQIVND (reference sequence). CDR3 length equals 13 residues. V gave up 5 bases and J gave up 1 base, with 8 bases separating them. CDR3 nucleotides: TGTGCCAGTAGTGTGCAGGGGAACACTGAAGCTTTCTTT. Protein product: CASSVQGNTEAFF.

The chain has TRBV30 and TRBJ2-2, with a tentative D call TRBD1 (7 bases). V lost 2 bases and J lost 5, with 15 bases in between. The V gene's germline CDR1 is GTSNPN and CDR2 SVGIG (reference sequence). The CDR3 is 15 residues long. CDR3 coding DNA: TGTGCCTGGAGTTCCTATTCAGGGGGGACCGGGGAGCTGTTTTTT. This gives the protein CAWSSYSGGTGELFF.

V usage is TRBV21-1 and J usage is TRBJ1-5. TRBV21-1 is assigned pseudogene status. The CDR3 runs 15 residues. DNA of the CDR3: TGTGCCAGCAGCAAAGATGCGTATAGCAATCAGCCCCAGCATTTT. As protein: CASSKDAYSNQPQHF.

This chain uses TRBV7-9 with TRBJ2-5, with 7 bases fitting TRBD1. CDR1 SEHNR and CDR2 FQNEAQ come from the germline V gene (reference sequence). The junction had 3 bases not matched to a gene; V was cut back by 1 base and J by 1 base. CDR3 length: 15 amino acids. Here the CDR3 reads CASSLGQGLQETQYF. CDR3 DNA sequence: TGTGCCAGCAGCTTAGGACAGGGCCTCCAAGAGACCCAGTACTTC.

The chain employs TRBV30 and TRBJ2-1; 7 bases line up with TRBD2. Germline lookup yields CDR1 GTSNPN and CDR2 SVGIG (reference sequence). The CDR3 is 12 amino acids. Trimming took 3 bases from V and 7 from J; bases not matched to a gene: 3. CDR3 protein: CAWSLGGNEQFF. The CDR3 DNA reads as TGTGCCTGGAGCCTCGGGGGGAATGAGCAGTTCTTC.

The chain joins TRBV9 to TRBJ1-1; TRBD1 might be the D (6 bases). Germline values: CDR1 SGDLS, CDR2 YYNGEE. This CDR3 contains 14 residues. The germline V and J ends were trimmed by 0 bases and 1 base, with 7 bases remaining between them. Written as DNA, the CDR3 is TGTGCCAGCAGCGTAGGGGGGCCGAACACTGAAGCTTTCTTT. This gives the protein CASSVGGPNTEAFF.

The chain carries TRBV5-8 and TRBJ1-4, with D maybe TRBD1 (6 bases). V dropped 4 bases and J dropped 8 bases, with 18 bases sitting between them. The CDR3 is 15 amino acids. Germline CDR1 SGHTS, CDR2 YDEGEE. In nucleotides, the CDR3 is TGTGCCAGCAGCCACATTCAGGGGATTGTCGAAAAACTGTTTTTT. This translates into CASSHIQGIVEKLFF.

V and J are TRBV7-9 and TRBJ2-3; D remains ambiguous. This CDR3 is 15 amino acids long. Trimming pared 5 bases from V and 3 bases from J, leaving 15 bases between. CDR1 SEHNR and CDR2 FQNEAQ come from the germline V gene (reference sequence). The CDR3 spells CASSPSGWATDTQYF. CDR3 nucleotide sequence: TGTGCCAGCAGCCCGTCGGGTTGGGCTACAGATACGCAGTATTTT. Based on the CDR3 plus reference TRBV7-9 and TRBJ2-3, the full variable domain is DTGVSQNPRHKITKRGQNVTFRCDPISEHNRLYWYRQTLGQGPEFLTYFQNEAQLEKSRLLSDRFSAERPKGSFSTLEIQRTEQGDSAMYLCASSPSGWATDTQYFGPGTRLTVL.

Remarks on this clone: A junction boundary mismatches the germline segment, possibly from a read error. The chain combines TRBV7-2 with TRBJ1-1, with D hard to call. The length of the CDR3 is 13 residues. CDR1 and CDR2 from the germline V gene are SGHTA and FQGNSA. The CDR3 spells CASSLWWNAEAFF. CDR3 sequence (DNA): TGTGCCAGCAGCTTATGGTGGAACGCTGAAGCTTTCTTT.

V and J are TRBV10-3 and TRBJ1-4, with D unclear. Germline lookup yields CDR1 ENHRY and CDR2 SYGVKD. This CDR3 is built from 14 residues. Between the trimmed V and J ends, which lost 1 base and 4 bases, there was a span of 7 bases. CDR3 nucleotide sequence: TGTGCCATCAGTGAGTGGGCTAATAATGAAAAACTGTTTTTT. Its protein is CAISEWANNEKLFF.

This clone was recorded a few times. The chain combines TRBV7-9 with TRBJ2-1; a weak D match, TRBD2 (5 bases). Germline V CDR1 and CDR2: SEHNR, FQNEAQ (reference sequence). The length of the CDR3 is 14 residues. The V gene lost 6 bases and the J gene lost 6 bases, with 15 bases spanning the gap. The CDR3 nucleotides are TGTGCCAGCAGGACACGTGAAGGGAGCAATGAGCAGTTCTTC. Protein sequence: CASRTREGSNEQFF.

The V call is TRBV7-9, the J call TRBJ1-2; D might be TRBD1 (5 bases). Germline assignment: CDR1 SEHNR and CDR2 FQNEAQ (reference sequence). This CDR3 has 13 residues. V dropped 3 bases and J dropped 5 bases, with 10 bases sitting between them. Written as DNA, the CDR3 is TGTGCCAGCAGCTTGGGGGTGGCTTATGGCTACACCTTC. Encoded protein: CASSLGVAYGYTF.

The CDR3 loop reads CASSLDSYEQYF. CDR3 DNA sequence: TGTGCCAGCAGCTTAGACTCCTACGAGCAGTACTTC. This sequence joins TRBV11-3 and TRBJ2-7; D is uncertain. Germline assignment: CDR1 SGHNT and CDR2 YENEEA. This CDR3 region has 12 residues. V gave up 0 bases and J gave up 0 bases, with 0 bases separating them.

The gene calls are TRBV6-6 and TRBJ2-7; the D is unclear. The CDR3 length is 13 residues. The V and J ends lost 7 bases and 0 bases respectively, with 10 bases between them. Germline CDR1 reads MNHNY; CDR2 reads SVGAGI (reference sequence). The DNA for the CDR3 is TGTGCCAGCACACCAGAGAGCTCCTACGAGCAGTACTTC. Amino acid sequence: CASTPESSYEQYF.

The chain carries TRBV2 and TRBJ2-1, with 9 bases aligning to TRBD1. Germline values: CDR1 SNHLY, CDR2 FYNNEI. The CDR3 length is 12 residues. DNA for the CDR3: TGTGCTAGTTCGGGACAGGGTGGCGAGCAGTTCTTC. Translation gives CASSGQGGEQFF.

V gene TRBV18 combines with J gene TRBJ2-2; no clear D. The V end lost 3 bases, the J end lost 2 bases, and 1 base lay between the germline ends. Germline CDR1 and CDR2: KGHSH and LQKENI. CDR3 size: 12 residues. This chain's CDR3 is CASSPNTGELFF. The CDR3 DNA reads TGTGCCAGCTCACCTAACACCGGGGAGCTGTTTTTT.

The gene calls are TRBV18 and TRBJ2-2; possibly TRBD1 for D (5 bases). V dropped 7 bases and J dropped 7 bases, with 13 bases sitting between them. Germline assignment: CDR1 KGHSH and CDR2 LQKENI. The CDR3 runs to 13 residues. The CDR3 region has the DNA TGTGCCAGCTACTCAGGGTCGTTCGGGGAGCTGTTTTTT. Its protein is CASYSGSFGELFF.

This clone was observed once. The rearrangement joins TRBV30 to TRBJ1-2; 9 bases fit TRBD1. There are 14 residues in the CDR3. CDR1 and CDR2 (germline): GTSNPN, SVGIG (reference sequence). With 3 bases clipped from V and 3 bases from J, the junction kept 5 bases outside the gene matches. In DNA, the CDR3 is TGTGCCTGGAGCTCCGGACAGGGGTACTATGGCTACACCTTC. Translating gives CAWSSGQGYYGYTF.

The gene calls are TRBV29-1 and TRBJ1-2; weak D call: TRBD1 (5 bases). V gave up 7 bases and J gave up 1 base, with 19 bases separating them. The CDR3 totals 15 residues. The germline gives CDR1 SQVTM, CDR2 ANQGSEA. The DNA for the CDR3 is TGCAGCGCGCGGGGGGACCAGGGAATTAACTATGGCTACACCTTC. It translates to CSARGDQGINYGYTF.